The clone carrying this TCR beta chain was detected a few times. With 3 bases clipped from V and 5 bases from J, the junction kept 10 bases outside the gene matches. CDR3 length: 15 residues. CDR1 and CDR2 (germline): SGHRS, YFSETQ. One entry per CDR3 protein, called by TCRdb with MiXCR from the RT-PCR reads. The repertoire includes about 700,000 distinct CDR3 sequences, approximately 15% of them detected once, and 3% to 4.5% sits in the top ten. The sample taken for sequencing was memory CD4+ T cells from blood. This TCR was sampled from a female donor in good health, serving as a healthy control. The chain has TRBV5-1 and TRBJ2-5, with TRBD1 matching over 7 bases. CDR3 sequence (DNA): TGCGCCAGCAGCTACGGGACAGTCTTTGGGGAGACCCAGTACTTC. Its protein is CASSYGTVFGETQYF.